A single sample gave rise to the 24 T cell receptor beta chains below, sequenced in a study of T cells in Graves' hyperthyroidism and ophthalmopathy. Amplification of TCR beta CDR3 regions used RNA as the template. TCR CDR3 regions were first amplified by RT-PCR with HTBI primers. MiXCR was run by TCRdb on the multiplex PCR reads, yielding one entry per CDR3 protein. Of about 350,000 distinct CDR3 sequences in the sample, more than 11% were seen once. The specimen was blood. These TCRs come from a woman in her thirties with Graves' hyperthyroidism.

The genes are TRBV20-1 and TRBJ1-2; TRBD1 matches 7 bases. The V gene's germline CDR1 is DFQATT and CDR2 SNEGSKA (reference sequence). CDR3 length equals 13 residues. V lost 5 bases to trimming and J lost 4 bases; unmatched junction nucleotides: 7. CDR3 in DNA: TGCAGTGCTGAGACAGGGACGACCTATGGCTACACCTTC. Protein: CSAETGTTYGYTF.

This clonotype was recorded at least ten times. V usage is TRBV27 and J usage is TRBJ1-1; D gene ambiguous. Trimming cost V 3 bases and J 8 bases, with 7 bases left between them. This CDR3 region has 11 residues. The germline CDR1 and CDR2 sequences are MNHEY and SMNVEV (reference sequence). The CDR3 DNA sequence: TGTGCCAGCAGTTTTAGGGAGGAAGCTTTCTTT. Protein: CASSFREEAFF.

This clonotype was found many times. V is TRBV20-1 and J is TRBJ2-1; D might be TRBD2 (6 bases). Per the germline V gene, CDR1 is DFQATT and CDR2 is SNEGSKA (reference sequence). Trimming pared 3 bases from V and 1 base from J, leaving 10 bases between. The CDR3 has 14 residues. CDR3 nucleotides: TGCAGTGCTAGTGGAGGGAGTTCCTACAATGAGCAGTTCTTC. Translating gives CSASGGSSYNEQFF.

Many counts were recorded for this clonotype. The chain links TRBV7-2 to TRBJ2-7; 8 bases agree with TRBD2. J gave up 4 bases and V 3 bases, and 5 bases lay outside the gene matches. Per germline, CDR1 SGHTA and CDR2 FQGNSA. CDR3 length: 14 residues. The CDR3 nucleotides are TGTGCCAGCAGCTTTAGCGGGAAGACTTACGAGCAGTACTTC. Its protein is CASSFSGKTYEQYF.

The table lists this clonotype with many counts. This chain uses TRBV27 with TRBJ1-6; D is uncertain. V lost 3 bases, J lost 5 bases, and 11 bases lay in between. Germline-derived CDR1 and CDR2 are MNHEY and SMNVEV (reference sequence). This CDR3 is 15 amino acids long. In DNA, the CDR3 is TGTGCCAGCAGTTTCTCGGTAGATGATAATTCACCCCTCCACTTT. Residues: CASSFSVDDNSPLHF.

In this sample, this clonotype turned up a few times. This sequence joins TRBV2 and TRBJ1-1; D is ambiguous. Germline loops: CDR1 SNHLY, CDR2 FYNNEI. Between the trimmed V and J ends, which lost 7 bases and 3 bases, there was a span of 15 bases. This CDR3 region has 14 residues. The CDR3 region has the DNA TGTGCCAGCATCCTATCAGGTTTCGACACTGAAGCTTTCTTT. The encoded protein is CASILSGFDTEAFF.

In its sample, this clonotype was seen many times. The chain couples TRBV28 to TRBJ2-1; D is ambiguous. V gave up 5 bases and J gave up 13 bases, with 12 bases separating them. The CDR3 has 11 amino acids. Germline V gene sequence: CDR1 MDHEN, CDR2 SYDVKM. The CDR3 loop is CASSPGRTQFF. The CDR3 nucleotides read TGTGCCAGCAGTCCCGGTAGAACACAGTTCTTC.

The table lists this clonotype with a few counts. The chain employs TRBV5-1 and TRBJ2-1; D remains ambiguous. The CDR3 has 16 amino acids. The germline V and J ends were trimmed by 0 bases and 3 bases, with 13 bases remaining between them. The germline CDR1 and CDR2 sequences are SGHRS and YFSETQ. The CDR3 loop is CASSLGGVEIYNEQFF. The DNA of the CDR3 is TGCGCCAGCAGCTTGGGTGGGGTGGAGATCTACAATGAGCAGTTCTTC.

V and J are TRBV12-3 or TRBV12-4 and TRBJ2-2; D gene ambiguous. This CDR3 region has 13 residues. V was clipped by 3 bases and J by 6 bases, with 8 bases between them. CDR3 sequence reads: CASSFLRAGELFF. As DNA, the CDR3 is TGTGCCAGCAGTTTTCTCCGGGCCGGGGAGCTGTTTTTT.

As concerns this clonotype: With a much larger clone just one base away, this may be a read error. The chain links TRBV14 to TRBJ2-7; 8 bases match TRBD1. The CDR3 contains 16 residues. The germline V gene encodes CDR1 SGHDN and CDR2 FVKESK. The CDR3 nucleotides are TGTGCCAGCAGCCGCCTCGGGACAGGACCCTTCGGCGAGCAGTGCTTC. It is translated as CASSRLGTGPFGEQCF. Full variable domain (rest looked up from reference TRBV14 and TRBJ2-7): EAGVTQFPSHSVIEKGQTVTLRCDPISGHDNLYWYRRVMGKEIKFLLHFVKESKQDESGMPNNRFLAERTGGTYSTLKVQPAELEDSGVYFCASSRLGTGPFGEQCFGPGTRLTVT.

The CDR3 sequence: CSAVTGGVETQYF. CDR3 DNA sequence: TGCAGTGCGGTCACAGGGGGCGTCGAGACCCAGTACTTC. The rearrangement joins TRBV20-1 to TRBJ2-5; TRBD1 matches 9 bases. Germline V lookup: CDR1 DFQATT, CDR2 SNEGSKA (reference sequence). The CDR3 runs to 13 residues. The V gene end was trimmed by 6 bases and the J gene end by 5 bases; junction bases not matched to a gene: 7.

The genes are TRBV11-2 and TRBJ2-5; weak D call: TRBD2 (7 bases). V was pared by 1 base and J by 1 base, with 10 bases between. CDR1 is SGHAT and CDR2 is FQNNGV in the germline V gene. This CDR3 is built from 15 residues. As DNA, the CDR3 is TGTGCCAGCAGCTTAGCGGGGGGCGGCCAAGAGACCCAGTACTTC. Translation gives CASSLAGGGQETQYF. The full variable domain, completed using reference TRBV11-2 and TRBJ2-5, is EAGVAQSPRYKIIEKRQSVAFWCNPISGHATLYWYQQILGQGPKLLIQFQNNGVVDDSQLPKDRFSAERLKGVDSTLKIQPAKLEDSAVYLCASSLAGGGQETQYFGPGTRLLVL.

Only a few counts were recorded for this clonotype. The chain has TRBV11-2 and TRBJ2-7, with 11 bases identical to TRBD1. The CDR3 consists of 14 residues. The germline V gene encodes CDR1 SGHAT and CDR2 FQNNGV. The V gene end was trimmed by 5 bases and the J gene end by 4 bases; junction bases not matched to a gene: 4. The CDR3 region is CASSGGTGGYEQYF. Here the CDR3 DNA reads TGTGCCAGCAGCGGGGGGACAGGGGGGTACGAGCAGTACTTC.

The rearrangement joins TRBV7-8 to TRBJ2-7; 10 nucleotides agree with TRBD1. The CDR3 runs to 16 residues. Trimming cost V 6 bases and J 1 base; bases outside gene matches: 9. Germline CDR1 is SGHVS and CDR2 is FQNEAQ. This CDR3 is CASRPTGTGVSYEQYF. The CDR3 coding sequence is TGTGCCAGCAGGCCGACCGGGACAGGGGTGTCCTACGAGCAGTACTTC.

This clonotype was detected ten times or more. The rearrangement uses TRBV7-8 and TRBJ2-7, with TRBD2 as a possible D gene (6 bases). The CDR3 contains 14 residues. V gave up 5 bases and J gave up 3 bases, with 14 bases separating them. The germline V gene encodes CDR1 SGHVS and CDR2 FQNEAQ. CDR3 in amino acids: CASSRTTYFYEQYF. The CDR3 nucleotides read TGTGCCAGCAGCCGGACTACGTACTTCTACGAGCAGTACTTC.

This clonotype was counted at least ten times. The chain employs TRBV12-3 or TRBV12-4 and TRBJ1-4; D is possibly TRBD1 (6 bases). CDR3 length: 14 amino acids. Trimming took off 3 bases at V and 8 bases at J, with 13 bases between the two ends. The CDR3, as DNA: TGTGCCAGCAGTTTCCGGGGGGCTGGGGAAAAACTGTTTTTT. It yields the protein CASSFRGAGEKLFF.

CDR3 nucleotide sequence: TGTGCCAGCAGCCGGACAGGGGACAAGAGTTACGAGCAGTACTTC. It translates to CASSRTGDKSYEQYF. The gene calls are TRBV13 and TRBJ2-7, with TRBD1 matching 9 bases. The CDR3 length is 15 residues. The ends lost 5 bases at V and 4 bases at J; junction bases unmatched: 9. Per the germline V gene, CDR1 is PRHDT and CDR2 is FYEKMQ (reference sequence).

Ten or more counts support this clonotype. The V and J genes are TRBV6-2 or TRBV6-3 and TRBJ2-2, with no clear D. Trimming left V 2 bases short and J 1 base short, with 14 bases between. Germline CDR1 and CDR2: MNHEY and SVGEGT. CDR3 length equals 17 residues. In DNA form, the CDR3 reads TGTGCCAGCAGTTACACGAACCGGGCCTTGAACACCGGGGAGCTGTTTTTT. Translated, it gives CASSYTNRALNTGELFF.

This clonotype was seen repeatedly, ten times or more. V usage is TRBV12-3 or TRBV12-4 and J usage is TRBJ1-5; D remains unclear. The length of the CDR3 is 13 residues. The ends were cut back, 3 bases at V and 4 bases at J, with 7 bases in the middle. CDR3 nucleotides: TGTGCCAGCAGTTTCGGAGGAAATCAGCCCCAGCATTTT. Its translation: CASSFGGNQPQHF.

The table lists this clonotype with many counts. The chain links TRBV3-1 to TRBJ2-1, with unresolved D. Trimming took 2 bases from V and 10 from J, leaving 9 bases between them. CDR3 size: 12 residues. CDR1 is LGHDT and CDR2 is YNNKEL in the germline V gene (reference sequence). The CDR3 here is CASSQYAWEQFF. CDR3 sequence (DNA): TGTGCCAGCAGCCAATACGCTTGGGAGCAGTTCTTC.

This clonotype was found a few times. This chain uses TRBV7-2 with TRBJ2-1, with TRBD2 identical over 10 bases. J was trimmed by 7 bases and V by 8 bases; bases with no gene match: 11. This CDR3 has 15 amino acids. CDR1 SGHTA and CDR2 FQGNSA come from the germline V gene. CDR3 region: CASPLGASGSNEQFF. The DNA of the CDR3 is TGTGCCAGCCCTTTGGGGGCTAGCGGGAGTAATGAGCAGTTCTTC.

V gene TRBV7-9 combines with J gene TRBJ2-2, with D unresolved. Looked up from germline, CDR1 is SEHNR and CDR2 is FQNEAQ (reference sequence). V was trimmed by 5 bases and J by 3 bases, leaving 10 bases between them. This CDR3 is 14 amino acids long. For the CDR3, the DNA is TGTGCCAGCAGCCTGGGAACCCACACCGGGGAGCTGTTTTTT. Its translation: CASSLGTHTGELFF. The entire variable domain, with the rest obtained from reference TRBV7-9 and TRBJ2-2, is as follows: DTGVSQNPRHKITKRGQNVTFRCDPISEHNRLYWYRQTLGQGPEFLTYFQNEAQLEKSRLLSDRFSAERPKGSFSTLEIQRTEQGDSAMYLCASSLGTHTGELFFGEGSRLTVL.

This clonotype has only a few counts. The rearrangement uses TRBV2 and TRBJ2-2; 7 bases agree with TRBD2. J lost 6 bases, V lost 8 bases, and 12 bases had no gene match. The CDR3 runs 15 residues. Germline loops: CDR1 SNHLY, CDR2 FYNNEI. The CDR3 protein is CASRVGTGGAGELFF. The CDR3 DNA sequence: TGTGCCAGCCGGGTTGGGACGGGAGGTGCCGGGGAGCTGTTTTTT.

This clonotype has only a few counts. In DNA, the CDR3 is TGTGCCAGCGGGGACTTTTACACCGGGGAGCTGTTTTTT. Protein: CASGDFYTGELFF. This chain links TRBV6-1 with TRBJ2-2, with D possibly matching TRBD2 (6 bases). Deletions cut 8 bases from V and 3 bases from J, with 10 bases between. Germline V gene lookup returns CDR1 MNHNS and CDR2 SASEGT. The CDR3 is made up of 13 amino acids.